This T cell receptor beta chain appears in the sequencing data of a study of neurological immune-mediated disorders. The time point denotes: longitudinal time-point 3. Every sequencing run drew on 15-18 subjects and yielded over 170 million TCR-beta sequences. TCRdb reprocessed the 5' RACE reads with MiXCR, giving one entry per CDR3 protein. This table holds 40,000 or so distinct CDR3 sequences, 13% found once. This clonotype has ten or more counts. The antigen remains undetermined. Findings and caveats of the study: The absence of shared CDR3 amino acid sequences among expanded clones across subjects suggests private repertoires in all groups.

The V and J ends lost 5 bases and 1 base respectively, with 16 bases between them. Germline CDR1 and CDR2: WNHNN and SYGVQD (reference sequence). The CDR3 is 16 residues long. This rearrangement joins TRBV10-1 to TRBJ2-3; D may be TRBD2 (6 bases). Source material: PBMCs. The sequence was collected from a man in his thirties or forties in good health. The CDR3 sequence: CASSLRWASGTDTQYF. In DNA, the CDR3 is TGCGCCAGCAGTCTTCGATGGGCTAGCGGCACAGATACGCAGTATTTT.